The clone carrying this TCR beta chain was observed once. The germline V and J ends were trimmed by 0 bases and 4 bases, with 13 bases remaining between them. The germline V gene encodes CDR1 SGHNT and CDR2 YYREEE (reference sequence). The CDR3 runs to 15 residues. This record belongs to a study of blood T cell repertoires in COVID-19. On the study more broadly: The study drew acute and convalescent COVID-19 samples from the United States, Italy and Spain. Sources were T cells, B-cell-depleted T cells, or PBMCs; the material itself was cDNA or gDNA.

Per the original methods: Amplification of reference gene primers provided the estimated nucleated cell counts. Here immunoSEQ multiplex PCR was the method, and the copy in TCRdb shows in-frame clones only, minus some. For V, J and clone size, that table is used; D and trimming come from the DNA. This sample has approximately 220,000 clones, with roughly 84% found just once. The chain is built from TRBV5-4 and TRBJ1-2; D possibly corresponds to TRBD1 (5 bases). What was sequenced was peripheral blood. The sequence was collected from a woman aged 55-69 years with acute or convalescent COVID-19. CDR3 DNA: TGTGCCAGCAGCTTGGCAGGGAGCGGGGTCTATGGCTACACCTTC. It specifies CASSLAGSGVYGYTF.